This note documents a single T cell receptor (beta chain) sequence. Relative to its sample, this clonotype is medium-sized (0.01 to 0.1%). The specificity of this receptor is unknown. No base quality information exists; no much larger clone differs at one position. The data are from a study of tissue-resident memory T cells in lung cancer (dated by TCRdb to between 2018 and 2020). In the study overall: Paired tumor TRM and tumor non-TRM populations from ten to eleven lung cancer patients were compared by TCR beta-chain sequencing.

The reads were generated on an Illumina MiSeq. TCR sequencing libraries incorporated unique molecular identifiers and were indexed with TruSeq single indexes. The authors' analysis ran thus. TCR reads were mapped and error-corrected with MIGEC v1.2.7 and were then analyzed with VDJtools v1.1.7, with default settings applied for both tools. Shannon-Wiener and inverse Simpson indices were computed in VDJtools to quantify repertoire diversity. Expanded TCRbeta clonotypes were defined by a frequency threshold of at least three. Statistical comparisons of TCR diversity between tumor TRM and non-TRM populations used Wilcoxon rank-sum tests across under 13 patients. TCRdb reran the public reads through fastp at Q25 and MiXCR, keeping productive beta chains. Identical CDR3 proteins give one entry, which carries the most common genes and DNA. In this record, the V and J calls reflect TCRdb's handling and not the investigators' own analysis. The sample contains several hundred distinct CDR3 sequences, about 24% of them found a single time. In total, the top ten clones hold about 46% of the sample.

Broad study findings and their caveats: Expanded clonotypes accounted for around 68% of tumor TRM repertoires on average, versus approximately 54% of tumor non-TRM repertoires. Compared with tumor non-TRM cells, tumor TRM cells had a significantly more restricted TCR repertoire, with lower Shannon-Wiener and inverse Simpson diversity. An average of roughly 19% of sequenced TRM cells per patient was accounted for by the most expanded clonotype, suggesting expansion of a single tumor antigen-specific clone.

CD8+ T cells were sorted by CD103 expression on a BD FACSAria-II directly into ice-cold TRIzol LS reagent. Lung tumor tissue was collected fresh at the time of surgical resection. After Fc receptor blocking, the fresh cells were stained for CD45, CD4, CD3, CD8A and CD103, and DAPI served for live/dead discrimination. Total RNA was purified from sorted CD103+ and CD103- CD8+ T cells using a miRNeasy kit. Tumor-infiltrating CD8+ cytotoxic T cells were sorted according to CD103 expression so that tissue-resident memory (TRM) cells were separated from non-TRM cells. Patients with treatment-naive lung cancer were used as donors. Patients with respiratory malignancies who were newly diagnosed and untreated were recruited prospectively after referral. Including cysteine and phenylalanine, the CDR3 has 15 amino acids. The only DNA kept is the CDR3, 45 bases in frame from the first base. The germline V gene yields SGHVS for CDR1 and FQNEAQ for CDR2. V loses 5 bases of germline sequence and J loses 1 base, and the interval between the two ends is 15 bases.

Rearrangement joined TRBV7-8 to TRBJ2-7; the D call is possibly TRBD1 or TRBD2, each sharing 5 bases. Sample: CD103+ CD8+ T cells from lung tumor tissue. The sample's cell subset or site, from its label and the paper: tissue-resident memory (TRM) CD8+ CTLs. This clonotype was obtained from a human donor with treatment-naive lung cancer (subtype not recorded). The sequenced DNA is TGTGCCAGCAGCCTACATCAGGGACCTTCCTACGAGCAGTACTTC. It translates to CASSLHQGPSYEQYF.